This TCR beta chain was recorded in a study of tumor and adjacent non-tumor tissue in lung cancer. General observations from the study: Compared with tumor, normal lung showed significantly lower TCR diversity. In normal lung, the top 100 clones were significantly more dominant than in tumor.

In the case of this clonotype: No antigen is known for it. One end of the junction fails to match germline, which may point to a read error.

A modified ARM-PCR protocol with three rounds of nested PCR amplified TCRbeta. Each CDR3 protein is one row after TCRdb ran MiXCR on the multiplex PCR reads. The data hold 75,000 to 95,000 distinct CDR3 sequences, with 75% to 85% observed a single time. The template was RNA from unsorted bulk tissue. This non-tumor lung sample came from over 3 cm beyond the tumor edge. The TCR comes from a woman aged 45-59 years with non-small cell lung cancer. Specimen: distant non-tumor lung tissue.

The CDR3 is CTSSQERGYNEQLF. CDR3 DNA: TGCACCAGTAGCCAAGAACGCGGCTACAATGAGCAATTATTC. The chain recombines TRBV4-1 with TRBJ2-1; D not certain. Germline assignment: CDR1 MGHRA and CDR2 YSYEKL. The CDR3 spans 14 residues.